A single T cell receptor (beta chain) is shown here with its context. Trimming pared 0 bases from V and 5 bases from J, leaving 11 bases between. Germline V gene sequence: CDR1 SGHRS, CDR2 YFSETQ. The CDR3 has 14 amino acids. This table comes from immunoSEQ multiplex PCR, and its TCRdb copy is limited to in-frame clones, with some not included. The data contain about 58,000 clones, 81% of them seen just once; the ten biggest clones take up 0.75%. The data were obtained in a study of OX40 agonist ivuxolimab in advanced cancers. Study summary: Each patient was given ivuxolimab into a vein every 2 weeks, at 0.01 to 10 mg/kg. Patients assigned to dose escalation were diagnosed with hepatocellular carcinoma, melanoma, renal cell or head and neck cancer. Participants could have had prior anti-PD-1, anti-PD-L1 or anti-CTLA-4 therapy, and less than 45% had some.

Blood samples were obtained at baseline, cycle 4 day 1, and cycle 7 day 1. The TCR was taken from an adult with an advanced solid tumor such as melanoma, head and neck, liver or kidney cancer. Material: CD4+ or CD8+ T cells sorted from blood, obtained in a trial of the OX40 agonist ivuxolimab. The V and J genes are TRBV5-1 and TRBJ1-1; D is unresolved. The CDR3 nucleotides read TGCGCCAGCAGCTTGGGTCACCCCGGGACTGAAGCTTTCTTT. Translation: CASSLGHPGTEAFF.